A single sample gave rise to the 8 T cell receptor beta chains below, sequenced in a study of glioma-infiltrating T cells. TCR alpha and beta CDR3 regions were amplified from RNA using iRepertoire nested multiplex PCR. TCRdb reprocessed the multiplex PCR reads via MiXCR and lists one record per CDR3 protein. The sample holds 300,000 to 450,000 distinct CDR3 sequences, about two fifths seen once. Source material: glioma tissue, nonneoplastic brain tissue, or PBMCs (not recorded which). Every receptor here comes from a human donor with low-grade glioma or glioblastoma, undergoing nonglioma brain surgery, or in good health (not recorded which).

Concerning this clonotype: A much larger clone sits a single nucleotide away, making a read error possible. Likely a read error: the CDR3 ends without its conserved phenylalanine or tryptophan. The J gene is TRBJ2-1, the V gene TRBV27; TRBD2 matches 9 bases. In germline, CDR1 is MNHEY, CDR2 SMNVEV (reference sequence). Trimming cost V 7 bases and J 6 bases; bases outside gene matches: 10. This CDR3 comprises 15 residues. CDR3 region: CASKGGLAGFNEQFS. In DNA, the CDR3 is TGTGCCAGCAAAGGAGGGCTAGCGGGATTCAATGAGCAGTTCTCC.

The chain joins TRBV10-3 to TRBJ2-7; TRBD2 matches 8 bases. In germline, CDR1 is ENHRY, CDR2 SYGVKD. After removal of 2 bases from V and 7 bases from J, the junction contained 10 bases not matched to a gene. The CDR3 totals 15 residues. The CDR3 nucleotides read TGTGCCATCAGTGAGGGACTAGCAGATTACAATGAGCAGTACTTC. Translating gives CAISEGLADYNEQYF.

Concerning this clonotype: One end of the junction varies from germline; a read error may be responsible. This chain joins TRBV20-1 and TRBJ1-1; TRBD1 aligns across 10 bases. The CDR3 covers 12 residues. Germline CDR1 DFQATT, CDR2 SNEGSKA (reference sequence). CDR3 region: CSADRGGTETFF. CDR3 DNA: TGCAGCGCGGACAGGGGGGGCACTGAAACTTTCTTT.

In DNA, the CDR3 is TGTGCCACACCGATCTGTACTTACTTTACCAAAAACATTCAGTACTTC. It yields the protein CATPICTYFTKNIQYF. The chain recombines TRBV2 with TRBJ2-4, with unresolved D. Germline assignment: CDR1 SNHLY and CDR2 FYNNEI. The germline V and J ends were trimmed by 10 bases and 2 bases, with 21 bases remaining between them. CDR3 length: 16 residues.

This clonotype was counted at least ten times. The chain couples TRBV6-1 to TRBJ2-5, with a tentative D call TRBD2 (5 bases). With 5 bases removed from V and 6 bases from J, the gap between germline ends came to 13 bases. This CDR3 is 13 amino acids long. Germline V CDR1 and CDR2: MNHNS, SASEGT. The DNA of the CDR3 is TGTGCCAGCAGTCCGGGGAACGGGAAGACCCAGTACTTC. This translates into CASSPGNGKTQYF.

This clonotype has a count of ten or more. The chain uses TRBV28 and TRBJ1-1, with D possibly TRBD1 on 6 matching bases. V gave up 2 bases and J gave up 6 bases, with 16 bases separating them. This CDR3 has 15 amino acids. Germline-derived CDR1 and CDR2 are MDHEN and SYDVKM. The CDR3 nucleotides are TGTGCCAGCAGTTTACGGCGGGGGCAGGGTTCTGAAGCTTTCTTT. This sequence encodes CASSLRRGQGSEAFF.

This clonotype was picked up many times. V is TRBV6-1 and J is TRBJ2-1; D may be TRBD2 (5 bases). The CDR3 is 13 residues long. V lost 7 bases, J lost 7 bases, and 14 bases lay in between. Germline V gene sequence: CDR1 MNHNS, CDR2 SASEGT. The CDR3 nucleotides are TGTGCCAGCACATGGTATACGGGGAATGAGCAGTTCTTC. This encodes CASTWYTGNEQFF.

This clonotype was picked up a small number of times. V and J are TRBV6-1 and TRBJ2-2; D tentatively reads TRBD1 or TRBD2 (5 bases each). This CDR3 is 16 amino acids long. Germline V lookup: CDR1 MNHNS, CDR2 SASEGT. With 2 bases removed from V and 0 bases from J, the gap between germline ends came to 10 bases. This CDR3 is CASSEQWGTNTGELFF. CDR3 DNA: TGTGCCAGCAGTGAACAGTGGGGGACGAACACCGGGGAGCTGTTTTTT.